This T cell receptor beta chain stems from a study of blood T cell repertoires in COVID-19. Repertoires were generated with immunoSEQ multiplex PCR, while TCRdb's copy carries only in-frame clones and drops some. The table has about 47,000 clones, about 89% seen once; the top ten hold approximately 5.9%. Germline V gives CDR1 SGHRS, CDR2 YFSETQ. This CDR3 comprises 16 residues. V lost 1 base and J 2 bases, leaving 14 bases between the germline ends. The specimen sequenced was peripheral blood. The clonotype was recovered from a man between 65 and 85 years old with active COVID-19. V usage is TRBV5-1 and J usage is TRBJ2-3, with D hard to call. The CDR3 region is CASSLTGSSATDTQYF. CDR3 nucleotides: TGCGCCAGCAGCTTGACCGGGTCCTCGGCCACAGATACGCAGTATTTT.